The 18 T cell receptor beta chains below come from one sample, sequenced in a study of Tregs in tolerant kidney transplant recipients (dated by TCRdb to between 2018 and 2021). Libraries were prepared through the immunoSEQ multiplex PCR assay. TCRdb retrieved this table from immuneACCESS and kept in-frame rearrangements only. Not all clones are present; in checked studies, unresolved V genes account for under half, and no reason is known for the remainder. This sample has about 68,000 clones in its table, and roughly 89% of those were observed once. Together, the top ten hold around 4.5% of the sample. The material sequenced was CD4+ T cells from blood. Receptor source: a human donor in good health.

J is TRBJ2-5 and V is TRBV10-3, with unresolved D. Germline V CDR1 and CDR2: ENHRY, SYGVKD. Trimming shortened V by 7 bases and J by 5 bases, and 11 bases separated the two germline ends. This CDR3 has 12 residues. The CDR3, as DNA: TGTGCCATCATGGACCAAAGGGAGACCCAGTACTTC. This codes for CAIMDQRETQYF.

This chain links TRBV27 with TRBJ1-4; TRBD1 is a possible D gene (5 bases). Germline CDR1 reads MNHEY; CDR2 reads SMNVEV (reference sequence). This CDR3 has 16 amino acids. V gave up 7 bases and J gave up 4 bases, with 19 bases separating them. The CDR3 spells CASKGLVSGYNEKLFF. DNA of the CDR3: TGTGCCAGCAAGGGCCTCGTCTCAGGGTATAATGAAAAACTGTTTTTT.

This chain connects TRBV6-6 to TRBJ2-7; no clear D gene. Per germline, CDR1 MNHNY and CDR2 SVGAGI (reference sequence). The CDR3 is 14 amino acids. V shed 8 bases and J shed 0 bases, with 14 bases lying between them. The CDR3 coding sequence is TGTGCCAGCGAAGGTACAGAAAGCTCCTACGAGCAGTACTTC. As protein: CASEGTESSYEQYF.

The V and J genes are TRBV20-1 and TRBJ2-5; no firm D call. The CDR3 extends over 10 amino acids. V lost 1 base and J lost 4, with 1 base in between. Germline V gene sequence: CDR1 DFQATT, CDR2 SNEGSKA (reference sequence). Written as DNA, the CDR3 is TGCAGTGCTAGAGCAGAGACCCAGTACTTC. Translation: CSARAETQYF.

The V call is TRBV13, the J call TRBJ2-3, with D perhaps TRBD2 (6 bases). Trimming removed 3 bases from V and 0 bases from J, with 19 bases in between. CDR1 and CDR2 from the germline V gene are PRHDT and FYEKMQ (reference sequence). The CDR3 extends over 18 amino acids. The CDR3 nucleotides read TGTGCCAGCAGCTTCGGAGGGCGTCGGGGGTCAAGCACAGATACGCAGTATTTT. Protein sequence: CASSFGGRRGSSTDTQYF.

V and J are TRBV28 and TRBJ2-5, with unresolved D. Germline loops: CDR1 MDHEN, CDR2 SYDVKM. This CDR3 region has 14 residues. Trimming stripped 3 bases from V and 1 base from J, with 9 bases between. The chain's CDR3 is CASSFRAVQETQYF. The CDR3 DNA is TGTGCCAGCAGTTTTAGGGCAGTCCAAGAGACCCAGTACTTC.

This clone appeared many times. This chain connects TRBV6-5 to TRBJ2-2, with D possibly being TRBD2 (5 bases). The length of the CDR3 is 14 residues. The V end was cut by 2 bases, the J end by 4 bases, with 8 bases between. Germline CDR1 is MNHEY and CDR2 is SVGAGI. CDR3 protein: CASSYRGFTGELFF. For the CDR3, the DNA is TGTGCCAGCAGTTACCGGGGTTTCACCGGGGAGCTGTTTTTT.

The chain uses TRBV7-2 and TRBJ1-4; D perhaps matches TRBD1 (6 bases). Germline assignment: CDR1 SGHTA and CDR2 FQGNSA. The CDR3 totals 15 residues. V lost 4 bases and J 3 bases, leaving 12 bases between the germline ends. The CDR3 DNA reads TGTGCCAGCAGCTCTAGGGGGGCCTCTAATGAAAAACTGTTTTTT. Translation gives CASSSRGASNEKLFF.

In its sample, this clone is medium-sized. The V and J genes are TRBV19 and TRBJ1-2, with no clear D. CDR3 length: 15 residues. From germline, CDR1 is LNHDA and CDR2 SQIVND (reference sequence). Trimming removed 0 bases from V and 8 bases from J, with 16 bases in between. The CDR3 region has the DNA TGTGCCAGTAGTATAGATCTAGCAGCTCCCACGGGCTACACCTTC. As protein: CASSIDLAAPTGYTF.

This rearrangement joins TRBV5-4 to TRBJ2-3; D call uncertain. The CDR3 covers 15 residues. Looked up from germline, CDR1 is SGHNT and CDR2 is YYREEE (reference sequence). The V end was cut by 1 base, the J end by 2 bases, with 11 bases between. Here the CDR3 reads CASSLSQTFTDTQYF. Here the CDR3 DNA reads TGTGCCAGCAGCTTGAGCCAGACGTTCACAGATACGCAGTATTTT.

This clone is labeled as medium-sized. CDR3 amino acids: CAWSKSGGYSGTQYF. The CDR3 coding sequence is TGTGCCTGGAGTAAAAGCGGGGGTTATTCCGGTACGCAGTATTTT. This chain uses TRBV30 with TRBJ2-3, with 8 bases identical to TRBD2. J lost 8 bases, V lost 2 bases, and 12 bases had no gene match. Germline CDR1 GTSNPN, CDR2 SVGIG (reference sequence). The CDR3 runs 15 residues.

The chain's CDR3 is CATSTGRDQPQHF. The CDR3 DNA is TGTGCCACCTCGACAGGGAGAGACCAGCCCCAGCATTTT. The rearrangement joins TRBV7-3 to TRBJ1-5, with TRBD1 matching over 7 bases. The CDR3 contains 13 residues. Germline V lookup: CDR1 SGHTA, CDR2 FQGTGA. The J segment lost 7 bases and the V segment lost 10 bases, leaving 10 bases of the junction unmatched.

V and J are TRBV4-3 and TRBJ1-1; D is unclear. The germline V and J ends were trimmed by 1 base and 0 bases, with 9 bases remaining between them. The CDR3 has 15 residues. The germline V gene has CDR1 LGHNA and CDR2 YSLEER. The CDR3 here is CASSQGRLMNTEAFF. The CDR3 coding sequence is TGCGCCAGCAGCCAAGGGCGTCTAATGAACACTGAAGCTTTCTTT.

Only a few counts were recorded for this clone. The V and J genes are TRBV7-2 and TRBJ2-2, with 10 bases that match TRBD2. This CDR3 contains 15 residues. CDR1 is SGHTA, CDR2 FQGNSA, per germline. V lost 4 bases to trimming and J lost 1 base; unmatched junction nucleotides: 0. The CDR3 DNA follows: TGTGCCAGCAGCTGGACTAGCGGGAACACCGGGGAGCTGTTTTTT. The encoded protein is CASSWTSGNTGELFF.

V usage is TRBV30 and J usage is TRBJ2-7; 8 bases match TRBD1. The CDR3 length is 14 residues. V gave up 3 bases and J gave up 2 bases; unmatched junction bases: 6. Germline V CDR1 and CDR2: GTSNPN, SVGIG (reference sequence). The CDR3 DNA reads as TGTGCCTGGAGGACAGGGGTCTTCCCCTACGAGCAGTACTTC. The encoded protein is CAWRTGVFPYEQYF. Complete variable domain (other parts from reference TRBV30 and TRBJ2-7): SQTIHQWPATLVQPVGSPLSLECTVEGTSNPNLYWYRQAAGRGLQLLFYSVGIGQISSEVPQNLSASRPQDRQFILSSKKLLLSDSGFYLCAWRTGVFPYEQYFGPGTRLTVT.

This sequence joins TRBV9 and TRBJ2-1, with 7 bases matching TRBD2. The germline V gene has CDR1 SGDLS and CDR2 YYNGEE. The CDR3 is made up of 16 amino acids. Trimming took 4 bases from V and 4 from J; bases not matched to a gene: 11. The CDR3 DNA reads TGTGCCAGCAGCCCCCGGAGCGGGGAGTATTACAATGAGCAGTTCTTC. Protein sequence: CASSPRSGEYYNEQFF.

The chain has TRBV10-3 and TRBJ1-2; no clear D. CDR3 size: 11 residues. The germline V gene has CDR1 ENHRY and CDR2 SYGVKD. The V end was cut by 0 bases, the J end by 6 bases, with 2 bases between. The CDR3 reads CAISESDGYTF. The CDR3 DNA follows: TGTGCCATCAGTGAGTCGGATGGCTACACCTTC.

V is TRBV5-1 and J is TRBJ2-1, with 8 bases that match TRBD1. CDR1 and CDR2 from the germline V gene are SGHRS and YFSETQ. The CDR3 runs 15 residues. After removal of 4 bases from V and 7 bases from J, the junction contained 10 bases not matched to a gene. CDR3 in DNA: TGCGCCAGCAGCCGTGACAGGGGATCTAGGAATGAGCAGTTCTTC. Protein product: CASSRDRGSRNEQFF.